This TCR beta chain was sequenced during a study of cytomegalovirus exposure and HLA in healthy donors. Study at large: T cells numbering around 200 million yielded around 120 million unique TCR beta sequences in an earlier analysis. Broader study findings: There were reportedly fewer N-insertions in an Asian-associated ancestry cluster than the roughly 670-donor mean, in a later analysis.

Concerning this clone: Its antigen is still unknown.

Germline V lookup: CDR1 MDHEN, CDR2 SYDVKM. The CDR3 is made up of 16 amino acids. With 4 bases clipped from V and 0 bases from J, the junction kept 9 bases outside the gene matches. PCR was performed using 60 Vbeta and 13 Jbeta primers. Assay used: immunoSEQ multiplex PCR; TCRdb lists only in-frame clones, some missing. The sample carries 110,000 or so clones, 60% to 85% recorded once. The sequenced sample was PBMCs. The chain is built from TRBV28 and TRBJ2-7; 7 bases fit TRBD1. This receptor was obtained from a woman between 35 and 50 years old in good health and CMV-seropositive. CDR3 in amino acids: CASSSFYRGVSYEQYF. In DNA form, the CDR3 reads TGTGCCAGCAGTTCTTTCTACAGGGGAGTCTCCTACGAGCAGTACTTC.